The present entry profiles one TCR beta chain with its context. Indicated time point: newly diagnosed GD, antithyroid drugs for less than 3 months. Construction of the TCR library relied on RNA isolated from PBMCs. CDR3 regions were amplified by Arm-PCR using iRepertoire HTBI primers to build TCR beta libraries. TCRdb re-called the multiplex PCR reads with MiXCR, one entry per CDR3 protein. The sample carries roughly 560,000 distinct CDR3 sequences, around 16% recorded once. This CDR3 comprises 15 residues. The V gene end was trimmed by 2 bases and the J gene end by 6 bases; junction bases not matched to a gene: 7. These data belong to a study of regulatory T cells in long-lasting Graves disease. About the study: New Graves' disease cases had less than 3 months of antithyroid drugs.

The data also belong to a second study, concerning T cells in Graves' hyperthyroidism and ophthalmopathy. That publication notes: TCR CDR3 underwent first-round RT-PCR with the HTBI primer set.

The chain recombines TRBV12-3 or TRBV12-4 with TRBJ1-1; 9 bases are a match to TRBD1. Specimen: peripheral blood mononuclear cells (PBMCs), collected at new diagnosis, from a patient treated with antithyroid drugs. This clonotype was sampled from a woman aged 35-65 years with Graves disease. CDR3 DNA: TGTGCCAGCAGTTTAAGGGGACAGGGAATTTCTGAAGCTTTCTTT. It specifies CASSLRGQGISEAFF.